The entry that follows covers one T cell receptor (beta chain) sequence. This sample was taken from a study of shared clonotypes between healthy human individuals. Per the germline V gene, CDR1 is MGHRA and CDR2 is YSYEKL. Between the trimmed V and J ends, which lost 0 bases and 8 bases, there was a span of 16 bases. CDR3 length: 15 residues. Profiling relied on immunoSEQ multiplex PCR, and the TCRdb table lists in-frame clones only, not all of them. In the table there are about 490,000 clones, 79% of which are singletons. This receptor was taken from a woman aged 40 to 50 in good health. Some clones in this sample may be carry-over from other donors' samples. V is TRBV4-1 and J is TRBJ1-2, with D perhaps TRBD1 (5 bases). The specimen was PBMCs. The CDR3 nucleotides are TGCGCCAGCAGCCAAGAGCTCAGGGTGGCGAAGGGCTACACCTTC. This translates into CASSQELRVAKGYTF.